This T cell receptor beta chain was identified during a study of technical replicates of blood from a handful of donors. Germline values: CDR1 SGDLS, CDR2 YYNGEE. Germline trimming cut 3 bases from V and 2 bases from J; bases unmatched to any gene: 5. The CDR3 covers 17 residues. Method: immunoSEQ multiplex PCR; TCRdb's copy keeps in-frame clones and lacks some. This sample has about 56,000 clones, with roughly 93% found just once. The clonotype comes from a human donor in good health. Some clones in this sample may be carry-over from other donors' samples. The chain joins TRBV9 to TRBJ2-5; 15 bases map to TRBD2. Sequenced material: PBMCs. In DNA form, the CDR3 reads TGTGCCAGCAGCGCCGGGACTAGCGGGGGGCTACAAGAGACCCAGTACTTC. It specifies CASSAGTSGGLQETQYF. Complete variable domain (other parts from reference TRBV9 and TRBJ2-5): DSGVTQTPKHLITATGQRVTLRCSPRSGDLSVYWYQQSLDQGLQFLIQYYNGEERAKGNILERFSAQQFPDLHSELNLSSLELGDSALYFCASSAGTSGGLQETQYFGPGTRLLVL.